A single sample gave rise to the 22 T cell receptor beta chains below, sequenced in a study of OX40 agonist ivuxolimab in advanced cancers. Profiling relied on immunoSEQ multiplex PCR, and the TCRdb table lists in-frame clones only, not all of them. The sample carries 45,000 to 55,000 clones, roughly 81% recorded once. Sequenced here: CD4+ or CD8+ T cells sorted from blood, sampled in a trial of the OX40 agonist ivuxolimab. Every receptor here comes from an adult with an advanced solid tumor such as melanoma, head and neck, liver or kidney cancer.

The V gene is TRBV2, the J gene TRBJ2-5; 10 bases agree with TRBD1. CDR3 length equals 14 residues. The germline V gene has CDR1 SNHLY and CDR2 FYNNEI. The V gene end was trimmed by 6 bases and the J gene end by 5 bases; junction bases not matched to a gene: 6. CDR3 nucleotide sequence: TGTGCCAGCAGATGGACAGGGGGGGGCGAGACCCAGTACTTC. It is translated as CASRWTGGGETQYF.

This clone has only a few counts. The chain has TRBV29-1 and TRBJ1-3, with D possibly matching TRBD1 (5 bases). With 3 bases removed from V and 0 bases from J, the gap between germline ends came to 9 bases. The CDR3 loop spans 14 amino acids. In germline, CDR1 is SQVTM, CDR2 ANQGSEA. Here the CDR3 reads CSVEGGNSGNTIYF. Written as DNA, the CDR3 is TGCAGCGTTGAGGGGGGAAACTCTGGAAACACCATATATTTT.

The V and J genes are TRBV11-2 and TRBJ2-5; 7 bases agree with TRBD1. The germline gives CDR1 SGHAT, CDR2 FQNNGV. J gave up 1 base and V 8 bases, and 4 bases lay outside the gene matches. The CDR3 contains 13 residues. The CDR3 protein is CASGDSSQETQYF. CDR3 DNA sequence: TGTGCCAGCGGGGACAGTTCCCAAGAGACCCAGTACTTC.

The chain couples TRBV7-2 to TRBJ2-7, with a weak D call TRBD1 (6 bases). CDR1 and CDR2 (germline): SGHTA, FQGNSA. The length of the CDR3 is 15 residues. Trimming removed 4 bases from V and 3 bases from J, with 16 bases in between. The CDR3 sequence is CASSSDSHRGYEQYF. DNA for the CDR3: TGTGCCAGCAGCTCGGACAGCCACCGCGGCTACGAGCAGTACTTC. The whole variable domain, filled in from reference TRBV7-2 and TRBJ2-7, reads GAGVSQSPSNKVTEKGKDVELRCDPISGHTALYWYRQSLGQGLEFLIYFQGNSAPDKSGLPSDRFSAERTGGSVSTLTIQRTQQEDSAVYLCASSSDSHRGYEQYFGPGTRLTVT.

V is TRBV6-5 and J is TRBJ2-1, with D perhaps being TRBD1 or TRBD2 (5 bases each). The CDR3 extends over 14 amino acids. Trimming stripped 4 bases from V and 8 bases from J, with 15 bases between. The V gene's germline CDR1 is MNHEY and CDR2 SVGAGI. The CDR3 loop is CASSSPPLGDEQFF. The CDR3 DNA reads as TGTGCCAGCAGTTCACCCCCCTTGGGGGATGAGCAGTTCTTC.

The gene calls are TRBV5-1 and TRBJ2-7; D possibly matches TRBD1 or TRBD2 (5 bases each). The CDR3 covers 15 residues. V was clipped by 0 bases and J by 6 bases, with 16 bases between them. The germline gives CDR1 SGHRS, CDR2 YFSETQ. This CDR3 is CASSLGGTPHGEQYF. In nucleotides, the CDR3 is TGCGCCAGCAGCTTGGGTGGGACCCCTCACGGCGAGCAGTACTTC.

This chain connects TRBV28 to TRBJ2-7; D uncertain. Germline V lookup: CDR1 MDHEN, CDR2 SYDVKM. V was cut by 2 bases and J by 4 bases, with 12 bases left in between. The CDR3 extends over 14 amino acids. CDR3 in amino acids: CASSLGPQGYEQYF. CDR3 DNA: TGTGCCAGCAGTTTAGGTCCCCAAGGATACGAGCAGTACTTC.

This CDR3 reads CASKQGILLYEQYF. CDR3 DNA sequence: TGTGCCAGCAAACAGGGGATTCTCCTCTACGAGCAGTACTTC. The chain links TRBV2 to TRBJ2-7, with 7 bases fitting TRBD1. Germline V lookup: CDR1 SNHLY, CDR2 FYNNEI. The CDR3 has 14 amino acids. V shed 7 bases and J 3 bases; nucleotides not matched to a gene: 9.

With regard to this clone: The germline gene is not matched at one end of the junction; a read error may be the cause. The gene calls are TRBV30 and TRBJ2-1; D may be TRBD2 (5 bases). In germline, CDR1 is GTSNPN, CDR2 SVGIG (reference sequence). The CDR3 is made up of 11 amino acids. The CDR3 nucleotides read TGTGCTTGGACGACTAACAATGAGCAGTTCTTC. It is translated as CAWTTNNEQFF.

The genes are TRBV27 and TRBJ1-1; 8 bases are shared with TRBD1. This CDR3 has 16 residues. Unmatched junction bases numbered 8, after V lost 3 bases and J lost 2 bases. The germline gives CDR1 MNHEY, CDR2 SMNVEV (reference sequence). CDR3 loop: CASSFGQGAGNTEAFF. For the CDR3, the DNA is TGTGCCAGCAGTTTTGGTCAGGGGGCTGGCAACACTGAAGCTTTCTTT.

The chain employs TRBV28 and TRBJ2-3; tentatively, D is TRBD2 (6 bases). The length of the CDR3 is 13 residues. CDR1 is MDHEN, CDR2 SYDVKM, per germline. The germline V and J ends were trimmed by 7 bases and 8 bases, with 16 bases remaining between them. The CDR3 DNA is TGTGCCAGCAATACCCAAGCGGGCCCTACGCAGTATTTT. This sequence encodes CASNTQAGPTQYF.

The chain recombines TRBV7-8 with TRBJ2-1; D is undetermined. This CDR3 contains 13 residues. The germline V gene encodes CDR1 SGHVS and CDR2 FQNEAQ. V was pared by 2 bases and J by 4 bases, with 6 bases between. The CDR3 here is CASSLRLYNEQFF. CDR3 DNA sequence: TGTGCCAGCAGCTTAAGGCTTTACAATGAGCAGTTCTTC.

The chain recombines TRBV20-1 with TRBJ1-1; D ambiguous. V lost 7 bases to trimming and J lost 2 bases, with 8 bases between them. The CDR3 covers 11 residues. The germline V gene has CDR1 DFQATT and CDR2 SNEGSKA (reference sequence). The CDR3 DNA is TGCAGTGTGCCGATAAACACTGAAGCTTTCTTT. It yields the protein CSVPINTEAFF.

The CDR3: CAISRDSTDTQYF. For the CDR3, the DNA is TGTGCCATTTCCAGGGATAGCACAGATACGCAGTATTTT. The chain recombines TRBV6-6 with TRBJ2-3, with D possibly matching TRBD1 (5 bases). CDR1 is MNHNY, CDR2 SVGAGI, per germline (reference sequence). The V end lost 10 bases, the J end lost 0 bases, and 11 bases lay between the germline ends. The CDR3 covers 13 residues.

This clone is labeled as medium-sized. CDR3: CASSDGTRRYF. CDR3 coding DNA: TGTGCCAGCAGTGATGGGACCCGGCGGTACTTC. The chain recombines TRBV27 with TRBJ2-7; D is tentatively TRBD1 or TRBD2 (5 bases each). CDR1 is MNHEY and CDR2 is SMNVEV in the germline V gene (reference sequence). V dropped 5 bases and J dropped 12 bases, with 14 bases sitting between them. This CDR3 region has 11 residues.

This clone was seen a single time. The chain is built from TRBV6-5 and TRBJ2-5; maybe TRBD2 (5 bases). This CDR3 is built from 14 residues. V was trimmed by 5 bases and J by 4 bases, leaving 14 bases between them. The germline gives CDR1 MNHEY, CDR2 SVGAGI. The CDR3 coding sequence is TGTGCCAGCAGTCCACGAGGGCTCAGAGAGACCCAGTACTTC. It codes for CASSPRGLRETQYF.

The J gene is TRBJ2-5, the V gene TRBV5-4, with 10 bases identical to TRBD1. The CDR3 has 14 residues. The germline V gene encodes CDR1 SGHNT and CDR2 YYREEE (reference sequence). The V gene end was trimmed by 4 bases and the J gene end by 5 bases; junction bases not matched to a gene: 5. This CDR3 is CASSTRTGGETQYF. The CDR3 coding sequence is TGTGCCAGCAGCACTCGGACAGGGGGGGAGACCCAGTACTTC.

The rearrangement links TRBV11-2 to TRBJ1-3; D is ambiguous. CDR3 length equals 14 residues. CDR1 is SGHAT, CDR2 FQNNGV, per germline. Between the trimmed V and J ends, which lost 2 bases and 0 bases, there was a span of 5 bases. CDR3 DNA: TGTGCCAGCAGCTTAACGGGCTCTGGAAACACCATATATTTT. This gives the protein CASSLTGSGNTIYF.

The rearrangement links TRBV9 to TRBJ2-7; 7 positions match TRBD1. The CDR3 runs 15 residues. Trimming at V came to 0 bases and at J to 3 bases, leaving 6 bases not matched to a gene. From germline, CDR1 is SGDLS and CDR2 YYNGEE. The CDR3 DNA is TGTGCCAGCAGCGTAGGGACAGGAAAAGGCTACGAGCAGTACTTC. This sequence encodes CASSVGTGKGYEQYF.

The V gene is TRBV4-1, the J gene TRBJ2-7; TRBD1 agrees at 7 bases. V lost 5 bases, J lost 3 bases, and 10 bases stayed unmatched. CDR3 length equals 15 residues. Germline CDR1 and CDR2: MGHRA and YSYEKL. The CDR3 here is CASSFLPGQSYEQYF. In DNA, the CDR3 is TGCGCCAGCAGCTTCTTACCGGGACAGAGCTACGAGCAGTACTTC.

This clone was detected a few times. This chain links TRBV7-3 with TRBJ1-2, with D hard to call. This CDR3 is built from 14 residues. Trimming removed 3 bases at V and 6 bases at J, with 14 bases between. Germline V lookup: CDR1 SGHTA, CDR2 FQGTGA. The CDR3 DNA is TGTGCCAGCAGCTTCTCACGGCAGAAACATGGCTACACCTTC. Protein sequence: CASSFSRQKHGYTF.

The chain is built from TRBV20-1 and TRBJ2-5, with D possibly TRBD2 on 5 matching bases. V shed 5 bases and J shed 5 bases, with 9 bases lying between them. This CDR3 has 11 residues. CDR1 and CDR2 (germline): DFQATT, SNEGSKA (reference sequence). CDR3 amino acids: CSAQLEETQYF. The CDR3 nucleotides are TGCAGTGCTCAACTAGAGGAGACCCAGTACTTC.